The clone carrying this T cell receptor (beta chain) was observed many times. Trimming took off 1 base at V and 2 bases at J, with 16 bases between the two ends. The CDR3 length is 16 residues. Germline values: CDR1 SGHRS, CDR2 YFSETQ. The data were obtained in a study of neurological immune-mediated disorders. The sorted libraries started from around 970,000 CD4+ or CD8+ T cells. TCRdb re-called the 5' RACE reads through MiXCR, storing one row per CDR3 protein. This repertoire shows 35,000 to 50,000 distinct CDR3 sequences, about 14% found once; its top ten account for approximately 3.6%. The chain carries TRBV5-1 and TRBJ2-7, with D perhaps matching TRBD2 (7 bases). The sample was CD4+ T cells from blood. The TCR was taken from a woman aged 55-70 years with HTLV-1-associated myelopathy (HAM/TSP). In DNA, the CDR3 is TGCGCCAGCAGCTTGAACTGGGGGGGCCAAACCTACGAGCAGTACTTC. Amino acids: CASSLNWGGQTYEQYF.